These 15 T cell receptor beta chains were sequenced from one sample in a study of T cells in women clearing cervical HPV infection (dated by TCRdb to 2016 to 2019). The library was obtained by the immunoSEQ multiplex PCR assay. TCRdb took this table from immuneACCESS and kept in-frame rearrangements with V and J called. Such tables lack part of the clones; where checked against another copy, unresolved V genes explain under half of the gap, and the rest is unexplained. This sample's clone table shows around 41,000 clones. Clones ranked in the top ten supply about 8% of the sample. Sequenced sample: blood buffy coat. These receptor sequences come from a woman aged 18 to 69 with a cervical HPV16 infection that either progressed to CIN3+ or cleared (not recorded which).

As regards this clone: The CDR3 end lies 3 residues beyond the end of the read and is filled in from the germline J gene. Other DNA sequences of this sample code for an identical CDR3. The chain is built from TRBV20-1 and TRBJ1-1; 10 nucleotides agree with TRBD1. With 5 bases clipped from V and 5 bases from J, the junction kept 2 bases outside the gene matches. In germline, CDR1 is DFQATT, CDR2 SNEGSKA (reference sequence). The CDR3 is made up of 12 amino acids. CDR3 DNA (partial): TGCAGTGCTGGACAGGGGGGGACTGAA. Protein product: CSAGQGGTE. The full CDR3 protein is CSAGQGGTEAFF.

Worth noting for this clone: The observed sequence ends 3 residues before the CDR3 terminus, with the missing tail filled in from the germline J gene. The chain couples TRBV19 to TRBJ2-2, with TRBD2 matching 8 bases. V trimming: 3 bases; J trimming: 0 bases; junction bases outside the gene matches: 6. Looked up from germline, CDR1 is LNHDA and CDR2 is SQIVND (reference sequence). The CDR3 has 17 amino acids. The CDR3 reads CASSIIGGATNTGELFF. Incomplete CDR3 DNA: TGTGCCAGTAGTATTATCGGGGGGGCAACGAACACCGGGGAG.

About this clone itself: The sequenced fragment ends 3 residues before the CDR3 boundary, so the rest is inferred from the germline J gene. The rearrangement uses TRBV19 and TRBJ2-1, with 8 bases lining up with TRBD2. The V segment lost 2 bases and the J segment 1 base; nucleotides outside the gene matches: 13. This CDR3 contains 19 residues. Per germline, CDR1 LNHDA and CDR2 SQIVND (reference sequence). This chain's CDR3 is CASSIFRTGGEGSYNEQFF. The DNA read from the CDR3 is TGTGCCAGTAGTATATTTCGGACCGGGGGGGAGGGATCCTACAATGAG.

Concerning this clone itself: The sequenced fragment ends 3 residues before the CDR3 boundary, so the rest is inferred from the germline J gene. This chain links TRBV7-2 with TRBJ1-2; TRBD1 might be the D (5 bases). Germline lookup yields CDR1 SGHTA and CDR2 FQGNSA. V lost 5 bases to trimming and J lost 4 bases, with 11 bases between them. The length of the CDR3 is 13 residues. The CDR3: CASSQAGGYGYTF. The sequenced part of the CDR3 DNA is TGTGCCAGCAGCCAGGCGGGGGGCTATGGC.

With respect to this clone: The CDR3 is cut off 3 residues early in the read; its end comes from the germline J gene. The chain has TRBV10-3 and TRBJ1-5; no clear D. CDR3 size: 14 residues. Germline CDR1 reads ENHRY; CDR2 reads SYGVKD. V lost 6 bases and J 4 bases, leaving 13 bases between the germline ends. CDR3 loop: CAIRSTAPNQPQHF. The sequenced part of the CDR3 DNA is TGTGCCATCAGGTCAACAGCTCCAAATCAGCCC.

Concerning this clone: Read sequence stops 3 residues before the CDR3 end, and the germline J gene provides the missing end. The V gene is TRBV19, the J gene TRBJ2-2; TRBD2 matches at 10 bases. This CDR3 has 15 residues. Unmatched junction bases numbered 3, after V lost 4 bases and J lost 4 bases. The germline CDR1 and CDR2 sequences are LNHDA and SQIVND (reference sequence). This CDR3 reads CASSTLAGVTGELFF. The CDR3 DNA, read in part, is TGTGCCAGTAGTACTCTAGCGGGGGTCACCGGGGAG.

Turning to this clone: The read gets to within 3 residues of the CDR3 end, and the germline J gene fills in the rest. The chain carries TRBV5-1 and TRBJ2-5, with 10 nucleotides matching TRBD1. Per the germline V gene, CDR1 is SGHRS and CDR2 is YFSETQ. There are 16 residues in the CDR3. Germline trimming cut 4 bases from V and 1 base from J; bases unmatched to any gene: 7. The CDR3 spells CASSVGQGTPQETQYF. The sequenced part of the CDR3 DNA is TGCGCCAGCAGCGTGGGACAGGGGACCCCCCAAGAGACC.

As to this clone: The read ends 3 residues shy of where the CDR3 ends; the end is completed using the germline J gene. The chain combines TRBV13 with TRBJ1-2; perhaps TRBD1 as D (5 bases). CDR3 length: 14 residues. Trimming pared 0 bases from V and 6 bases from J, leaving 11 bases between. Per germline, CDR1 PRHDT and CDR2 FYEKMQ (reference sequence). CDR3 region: CASSLGQAQHGYTF. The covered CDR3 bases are TGTGCCAGCAGCTTAGGACAGGCCCAACATGGC.

The CDR3 loop reads CASSSRGVEQFF. CDR3 bases read: TGCGCCAGCAGCTCGCGGGGGGTTGAG. This sequence joins TRBV5-1 and TRBJ2-1, with 8 positions matching TRBD2. The read is 3 residues too short to cover the CDR3 end, so that end is filled in from the germline J gene. J lost 9 bases, V lost 3 bases, and 2 bases had no gene match. Germline V gives CDR1 SGHRS, CDR2 YFSETQ. The CDR3 is 12 residues long. Full variable domain (rest looked up from reference TRBV5-1 and TRBJ2-1): KAGVTQTPRYLIKTRGQQVTLSCSPISGHRSVSWYQQTPGQGLQFLFEYFSETQRNKGNFPGRFSGRQFSNSRSEMNVSTLELGDSALYLCASSSRGVEQFFGPGTRLTVL.

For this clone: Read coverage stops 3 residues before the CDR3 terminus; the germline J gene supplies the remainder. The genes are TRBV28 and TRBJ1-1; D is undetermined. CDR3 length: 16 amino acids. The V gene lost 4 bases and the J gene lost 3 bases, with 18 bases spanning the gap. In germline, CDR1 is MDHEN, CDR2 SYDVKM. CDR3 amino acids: CASSSGVGRKDTEAFF. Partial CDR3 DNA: TGTGCCAGCAGTTCCGGTGTGGGCAGGAAGGACACTGAA.

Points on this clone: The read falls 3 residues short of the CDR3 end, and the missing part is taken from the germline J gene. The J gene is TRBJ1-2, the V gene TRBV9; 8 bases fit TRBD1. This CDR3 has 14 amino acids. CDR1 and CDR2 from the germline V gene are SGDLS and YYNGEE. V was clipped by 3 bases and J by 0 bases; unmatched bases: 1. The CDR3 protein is CASSADRANYGYTF. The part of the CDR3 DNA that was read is TGTGCCAGCAGCGCGGACAGGGCTAACTATGGC.

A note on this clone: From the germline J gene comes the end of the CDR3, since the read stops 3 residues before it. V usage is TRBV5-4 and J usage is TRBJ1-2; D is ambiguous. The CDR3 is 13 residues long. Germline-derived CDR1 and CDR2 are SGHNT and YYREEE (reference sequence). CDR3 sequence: CASSLGRVDSYTF. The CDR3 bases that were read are TGTGCCAGCAGCTTGGGTAGGGTGGATAGC. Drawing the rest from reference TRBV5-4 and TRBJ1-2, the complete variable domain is ETGVTQSPTHLIKTRGQQVTLRCSSQSGHNTVSWYQQALGQGPQFIFQYYREEENGRGNFPPRFSGLQFPNYSSELNVNALELDDSALYLCASSLGRVDSYTFGSGTRLTVV.

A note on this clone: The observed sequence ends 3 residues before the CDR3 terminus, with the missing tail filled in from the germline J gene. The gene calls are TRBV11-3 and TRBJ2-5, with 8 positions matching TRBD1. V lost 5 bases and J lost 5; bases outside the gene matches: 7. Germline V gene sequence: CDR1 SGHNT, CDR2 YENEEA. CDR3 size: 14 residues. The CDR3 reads CASSAGGEWETQYF. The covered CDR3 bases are TGTGCCAGCAGCGCAGGGGGCGAGTGGGAGACC.

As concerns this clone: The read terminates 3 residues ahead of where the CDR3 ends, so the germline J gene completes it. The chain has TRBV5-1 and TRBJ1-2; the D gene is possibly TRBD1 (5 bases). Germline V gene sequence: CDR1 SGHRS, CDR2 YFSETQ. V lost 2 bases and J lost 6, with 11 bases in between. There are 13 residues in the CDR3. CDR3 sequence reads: CASSLGEFNGYTF. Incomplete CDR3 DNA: TGCGCCAGCAGCTTAGGGGAATTCAATGGC.

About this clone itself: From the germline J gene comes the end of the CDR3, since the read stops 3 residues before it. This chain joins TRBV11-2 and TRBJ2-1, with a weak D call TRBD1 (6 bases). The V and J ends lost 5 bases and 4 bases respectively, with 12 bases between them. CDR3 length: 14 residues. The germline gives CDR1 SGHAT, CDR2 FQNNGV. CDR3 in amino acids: CASSVRDKYNEQFF. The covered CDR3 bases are TGTGCCAGCAGCGTCCGGGACAAATACAATGAG.